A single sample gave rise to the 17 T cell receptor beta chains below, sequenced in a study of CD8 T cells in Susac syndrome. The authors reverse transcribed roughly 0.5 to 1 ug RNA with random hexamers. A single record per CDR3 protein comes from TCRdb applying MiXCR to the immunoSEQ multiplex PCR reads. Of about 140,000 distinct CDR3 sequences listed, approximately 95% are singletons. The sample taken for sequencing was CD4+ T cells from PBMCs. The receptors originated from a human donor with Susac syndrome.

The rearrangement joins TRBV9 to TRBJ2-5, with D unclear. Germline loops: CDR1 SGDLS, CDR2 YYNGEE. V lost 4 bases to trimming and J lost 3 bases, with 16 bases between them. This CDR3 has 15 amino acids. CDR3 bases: TGTGCCAGCAGCTCGAGTCCTAAAAACGAAGAGACCCAGTACTTC. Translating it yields CASSSSPKNEETQYF.

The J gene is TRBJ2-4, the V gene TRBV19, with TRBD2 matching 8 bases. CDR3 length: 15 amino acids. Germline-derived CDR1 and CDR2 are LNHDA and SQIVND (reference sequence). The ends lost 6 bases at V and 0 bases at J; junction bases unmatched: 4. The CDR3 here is CASSRAGVAKNIQYF. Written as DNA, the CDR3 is TGTGCCAGTAGCAGAGCGGGAGTAGCCAAAAACATTCAGTACTTC. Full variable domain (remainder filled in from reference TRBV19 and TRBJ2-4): DGGITQSPKYLFRKEGQNVTLSCEQNLNHDAMYWYRQDPGQGLRLIYYSQIVNDFQKGDIAEGYSVSREKKESFPLTVTSAQKNPTAFYLCASSRAGVAKNIQYFGAGTRLSVL.

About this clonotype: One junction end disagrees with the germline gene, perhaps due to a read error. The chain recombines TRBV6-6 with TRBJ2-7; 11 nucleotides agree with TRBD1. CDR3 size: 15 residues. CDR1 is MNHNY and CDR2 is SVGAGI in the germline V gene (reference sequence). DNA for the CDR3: TGTGCCAGCAGTGACTCCGGGACAGGGGGAAACGAGCAGTACTTC. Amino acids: CASSDSGTGGNEQYF.

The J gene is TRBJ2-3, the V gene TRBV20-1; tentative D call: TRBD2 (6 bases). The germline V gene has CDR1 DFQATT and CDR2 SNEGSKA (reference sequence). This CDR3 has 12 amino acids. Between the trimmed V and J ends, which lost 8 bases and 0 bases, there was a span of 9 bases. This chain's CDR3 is CSPGTSTDTQYF. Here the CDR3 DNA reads TGCAGTCCCGGGACTAGCACAGATACGCAGTATTTT.

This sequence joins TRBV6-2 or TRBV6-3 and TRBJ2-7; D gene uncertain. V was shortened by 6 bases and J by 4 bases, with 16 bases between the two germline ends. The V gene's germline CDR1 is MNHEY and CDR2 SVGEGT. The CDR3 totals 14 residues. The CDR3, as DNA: TGTGCCAGCAGCTCCAACTCTCTCCGGTACGAGCAGTACTTC. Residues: CASSSNSLRYEQYF.

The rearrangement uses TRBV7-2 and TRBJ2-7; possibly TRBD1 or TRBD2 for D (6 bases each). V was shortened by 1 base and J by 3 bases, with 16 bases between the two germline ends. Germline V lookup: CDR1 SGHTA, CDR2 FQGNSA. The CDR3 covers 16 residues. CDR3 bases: TGTGCCAGCAGCTTAGGCGGGGACACCCGATTCTACGAGCAGTACTTC. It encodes CASSLGGDTRFYEQYF.

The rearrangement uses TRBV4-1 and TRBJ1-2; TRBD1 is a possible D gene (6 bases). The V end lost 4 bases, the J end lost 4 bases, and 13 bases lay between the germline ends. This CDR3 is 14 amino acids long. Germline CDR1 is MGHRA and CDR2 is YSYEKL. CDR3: CASSPEGVSYGYTF. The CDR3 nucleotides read TGCGCCAGCAGCCCGGAGGGGGTTAGCTATGGCTACACCTTC.

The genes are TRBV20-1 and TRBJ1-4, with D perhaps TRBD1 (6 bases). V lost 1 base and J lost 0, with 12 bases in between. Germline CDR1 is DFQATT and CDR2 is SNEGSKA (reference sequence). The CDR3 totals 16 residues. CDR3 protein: CSARGGGRSTNEKLFF. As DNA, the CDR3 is TGCAGTGCTAGAGGGGGGGGGCGATCAACTAATGAAAAACTGTTTTTT.

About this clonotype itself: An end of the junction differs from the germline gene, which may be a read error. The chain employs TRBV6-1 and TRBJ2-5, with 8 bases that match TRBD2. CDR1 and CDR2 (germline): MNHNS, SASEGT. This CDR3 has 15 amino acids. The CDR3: CASSEELADQETQYF. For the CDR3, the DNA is TGTGCCAGCAGCGAAGAACTAGCGGACCAAGAGACCCAGTACTTC.

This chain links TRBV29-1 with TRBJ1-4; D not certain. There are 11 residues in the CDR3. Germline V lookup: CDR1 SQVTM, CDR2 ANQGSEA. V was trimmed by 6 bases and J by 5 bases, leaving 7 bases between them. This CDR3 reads CSVSYNEKLFF. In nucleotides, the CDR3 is TGCAGCGTCAGTTACAATGAAAAACTGTTTTTT.

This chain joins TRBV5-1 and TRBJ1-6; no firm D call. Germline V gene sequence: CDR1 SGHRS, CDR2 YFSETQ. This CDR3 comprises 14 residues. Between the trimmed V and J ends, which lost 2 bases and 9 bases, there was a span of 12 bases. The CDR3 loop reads CASSFQEVGSPLHF. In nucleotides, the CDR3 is TGCGCCAGCAGCTTTCAGGAGGTCGGTTCACCCCTCCACTTT.

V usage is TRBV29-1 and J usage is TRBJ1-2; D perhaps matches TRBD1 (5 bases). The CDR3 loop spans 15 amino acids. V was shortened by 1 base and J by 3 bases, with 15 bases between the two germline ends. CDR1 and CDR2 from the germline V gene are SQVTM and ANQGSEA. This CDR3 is CSVEVQVLGDYGYTF. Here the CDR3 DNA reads TGCAGCGTTGAAGTTCAGGTCTTAGGGGACTATGGCTACACCTTC.

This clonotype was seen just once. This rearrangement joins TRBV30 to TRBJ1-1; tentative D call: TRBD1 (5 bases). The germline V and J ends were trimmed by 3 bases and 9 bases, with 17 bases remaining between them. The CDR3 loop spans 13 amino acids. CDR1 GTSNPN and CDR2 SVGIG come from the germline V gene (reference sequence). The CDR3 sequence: CAWSARQGGKAFF. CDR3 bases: TGTGCCTGGAGCGCTCGGCAGGGAGGAAAAGCTTTCTTT.

DNA for the CDR3: TGTGCCAGCAGCAAAGGTCTACAGGGAATGAACACTGAAGCTTTCTTT. Protein product: CASSKGLQGMNTEAFF. The V call is TRBV21-1, the J call TRBJ1-1; the table's D gene call, TRBD1, was not cross checked with the DNA. TRBV21-1 is listed as a pseudogene. The CDR3 spans 16 residues.

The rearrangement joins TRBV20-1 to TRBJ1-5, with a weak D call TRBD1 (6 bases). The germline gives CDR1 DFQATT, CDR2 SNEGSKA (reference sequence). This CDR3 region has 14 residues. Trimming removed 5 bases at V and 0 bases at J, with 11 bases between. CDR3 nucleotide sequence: TGCAGTGCTGTGACAGGAAATAGCAATCAGCCCCAGCATTTT. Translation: CSAVTGNSNQPQHF.

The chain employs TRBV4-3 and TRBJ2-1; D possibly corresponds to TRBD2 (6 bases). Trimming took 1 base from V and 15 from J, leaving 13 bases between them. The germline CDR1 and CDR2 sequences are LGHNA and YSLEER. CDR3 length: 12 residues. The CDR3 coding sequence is TGCGCCAGCAGCCAAGGAACGGACTATCGGTTCTTC. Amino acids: CASSQGTDYRFF.

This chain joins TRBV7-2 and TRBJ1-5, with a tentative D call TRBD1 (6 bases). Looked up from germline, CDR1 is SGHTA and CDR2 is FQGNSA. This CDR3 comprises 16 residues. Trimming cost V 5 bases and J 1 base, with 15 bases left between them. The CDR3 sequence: CASSLRDTRSNQPQHF. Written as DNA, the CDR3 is TGTGCCAGCAGCCTCCGGGACACCCGAAGCAATCAGCCCCAGCATTTT.